The next 23 T cell receptor beta chains were all read from a single sample in a study of OX40 agonist ivuxolimab in advanced cancers. Sequencing used immunoSEQ multiplex PCR; TCRdb keeps in-frame clones, though not all of them. The top ten clones hold around 0.5% of a sample with tens of thousands of clones, about nine tenths of them seen once. Specimen: CD4+ or CD8+ T cells sorted from blood, collected in a trial of the OX40 agonist ivuxolimab. These receptors originate from an adult with an advanced solid tumor such as melanoma, head and neck, liver or kidney cancer.

V is TRBV13 and J is TRBJ1-6, with TRBD1 as a possible D gene (6 bases). This CDR3 comprises 15 residues. V lost 1 base, J lost 9 bases, and 13 bases lay in between. The germline V gene encodes CDR1 PRHDT and CDR2 FYEKMQ (reference sequence). The CDR3 DNA reads TGTGCCAGCAGCTTAGTAACGGGGGCTGTTTCACCCCTCCACTTT. This gives the protein CASSLVTGAVSPLHF. Supplemented by reference TRBV13 and TRBJ1-6, the full variable domain reads AAGVIQSPRHLIKEKRETATLKCYPIPRHDTVYWYQQGPGQDPQFLISFYEKMQSDKGSIPDRFSAQQFSDYHSELNMSSLELGDSALYFCASSLVTGAVSPLHFGNGTRLTVT.

The J gene is TRBJ2-3, the V gene TRBV5-4; 8 positions agree with TRBD2. Germline-derived CDR1 and CDR2 are SGHNT and YYREEE (reference sequence). J lost 2 bases, V lost 0 bases, and 5 bases had no gene match. This CDR3 contains 16 residues. DNA for the CDR3: TGTGCCAGCAGCTTGGGGCGGGGGGCCTTCACAGATACGCAGTATTTT. Its translation: CASSLGRGAFTDTQYF.

The V call is TRBV7-9, the J call TRBJ1-6; maybe TRBD1 (5 bases). The V and J ends lost 4 bases and 5 bases respectively, with 9 bases between them. Germline loops: CDR1 SEHNR, CDR2 FQNEAQ (reference sequence). This CDR3 spans 14 amino acids. The CDR3 DNA sequence: TGTGCCAGCAGCTCGCAGGGAGATAATTCACCCCTCCACTTT. Translation: CASSSQGDNSPLHF.

V and J are TRBV28 and TRBJ2-5, with TRBD2 identical over 7 bases. The CDR3 sequence is 13 residues long. Per germline, CDR1 MDHEN and CDR2 SYDVKM. The J segment lost 2 bases and the V segment lost 3 bases, leaving 0 bases of the junction unmatched. CDR3 region: CASSLGGQETQYF. DNA for the CDR3: TGTGCCAGCAGTTTGGGGGGGCAAGAGACCCAGTACTTC.

The gene calls are TRBV4-1 and TRBJ2-3; D possibly corresponds to TRBD2 (5 bases). V lost 4 bases to trimming and J lost 2 bases, with 10 bases between them. This CDR3 spans 14 amino acids. Germline-derived CDR1 and CDR2 are MGHRA and YSYEKL. The CDR3 DNA is TGCGCCAGCAGCCGGCTTCGGGACACAGATACGCAGTATTTT. Translation: CASSRLRDTDTQYF.

The gene calls are TRBV19 and TRBJ1-1; unclear D gene. Germline values: CDR1 LNHDA, CDR2 SQIVND (reference sequence). Trimming took 5 bases from V and 0 from J, leaving 16 bases between them. The CDR3 consists of 16 residues. This CDR3 reads CASSAFGRVMNTEAFF. The CDR3 DNA reads TGTGCCAGTAGTGCCTTCGGGAGGGTCATGAACACTGAAGCTTTCTTT. Filled out from reference TRBV19 and TRBJ1-1, the complete variable domain reads DGGITQSPKYLFRKEGQNVTLSCEQNLNHDAMYWYRQDPGQGLRLIYYSQIVNDFQKGDIAEGYSVSREKKESFPLTVTSAQKNPTAFYLCASSAFGRVMNTEAFFGQGTRLTVV.

The genes are TRBV5-1 and TRBJ2-5; perhaps D is TRBD1 or TRBD2 (6 bases each). The V end was cut by 0 bases, the J end by 5 bases, with 11 bases between. The CDR3 sequence is 14 residues long. Germline assignment: CDR1 SGHRS and CDR2 YFSETQ. The DNA for the CDR3 is TGCGCCAGCAGCTTGGTGGGGGGCGAGGAGACCCAGTACTTC. This gives the protein CASSLVGGEETQYF. The whole variable domain, filled in from reference TRBV5-1 and TRBJ2-5, reads KAGVTQTPRYLIKTRGQQVTLSCSPISGHRSVSWYQQTPGQGLQFLFEYFSETQRNKGNFPGRFSGRQFSNSRSEMNVSTLELGDSALYLCASSLVGGEETQYFGPGTRLLVL.

This clone has a single count. The J gene is TRBJ2-5, the V gene TRBV7-2; either TRBD1 or TRBD2 may supply D (6 bases each). Germline V gene sequence: CDR1 SGHTA, CDR2 FQGNSA. The V and J ends lost 4 bases and 4 bases respectively, with 13 bases between them. The CDR3 loop spans 14 amino acids. The CDR3 loop reads CASSSEGGRETQYF. The CDR3 bases are TGTGCCAGCAGCTCGGAGGGGGGACGAGAGACCCAGTACTTC.

The CDR3 reads CASSPQETQYF. The CDR3 DNA reads as TGTGCCAGCTCACCTCAAGAGACCCAGTACTTC. The chain has TRBV18 and TRBJ2-5; D unresolved. The length of the CDR3 is 11 residues. CDR1 is KGHSH and CDR2 is LQKENI in the germline V gene. V lost 3 bases, J lost 2 bases, and 1 base lay in between.

J is TRBJ1-4 and V is TRBV18; weak D call: TRBD1 (6 bases). Trimming removed 3 bases at V and 0 bases at J, with 11 bases between. The germline V gene encodes CDR1 KGHSH and CDR2 LQKENI. CDR3 size: 16 residues. The CDR3 loop is CASSPGTPATNEKLFF. The CDR3 bases are TGTGCCAGCTCACCTGGGACACCCGCAACTAATGAAAAACTGTTTTTT.

This clone was observed a few times. The rearrangement links TRBV5-5 to TRBJ1-1; D remains ambiguous. Germline CDR1 reads SGHKS; CDR2 reads YYEKEE (reference sequence). The CDR3 runs 15 residues. The V gene lost 0 bases and the J gene lost 1 base, with 10 bases spanning the gap. CDR3 bases: TGTGCCAGCAGCTTGGTGGATTCACGGAACACTGAAGCTTTCTTT. Amino acid sequence: CASSLVDSRNTEAFF. The complete variable domain, with remaining parts taken from reference TRBV5-5 and TRBJ1-1, reads DAGVTQSPTHLIKTRGQQVTLRCSPISGHKSVSWYQQVLGQGPQFIFQYYEKEERGRGNFPDRFSARQFPNYSSELNVNALLLGDSALYLCASSLVDSRNTEAFFGQGTRLTVV.

The chain joins TRBV18 to TRBJ1-1; TRBD1 might be the D (5 bases). The CDR3 is 12 amino acids. From germline, CDR1 is KGHSH and CDR2 LQKENI. The germline V and J ends were trimmed by 8 bases and 5 bases, with 12 bases remaining between them. CDR3 in amino acids: CASARQTTEAFF. CDR3 coding DNA: TGTGCCAGCGCACGACAGACTACTGAAGCTTTCTTT.

The gene calls are TRBV6-1 and TRBJ1-5; weak D call: TRBD1 (5 bases). The CDR3 spans 13 residues. Trimming removed 3 bases at V and 7 bases at J, with 10 bases between. Germline-derived CDR1 and CDR2 are MNHNS and SASEGT. The CDR3 protein is CASSEWGSQPQHF. In DNA, the CDR3 is TGTGCCAGCAGTGAGTGGGGCTCACAGCCCCAGCATTTT.

In its sample, this clone was seen once. The chain is built from TRBV11-2 and TRBJ2-6; no reliable D call. The CDR3 is 13 residues long. With 10 bases removed from V and 1 base from J, the gap between germline ends came to 8 bases. The germline gives CDR1 SGHAT, CDR2 FQNNGV. In nucleotides, the CDR3 is TGTGCCATCCCTTTTTCTGGGGCCAACGTCCTGACTTTC. Protein: CAIPFSGANVLTF.

The rearrangement uses TRBV2 and TRBJ2-3; 8 bases are a match to TRBD2. The junction had 8 bases not matched to a gene; V was cut back by 8 bases and J by 1 base. This CDR3 has 15 amino acids. Germline-derived CDR1 and CDR2 are SNHLY and FYNNEI. The CDR3 DNA follows: TGTGCCAGCGCGACGGGGGGGCTCGGCACAGATACGCAGTATTTT. Translation: CASATGGLGTDTQYF.

The V gene is TRBV12-5, the J gene TRBJ1-4; maybe TRBD1 (5 bases). Germline CDR1 LGHNT, CDR2 FRNRAP. With 8 bases removed from V and 4 bases from J, the gap between germline ends came to 17 bases. This CDR3 region has 15 residues. Here the CDR3 reads CASQFGGAGNEKLFF. The DNA for the CDR3 is TGTGCTAGTCAATTTGGTGGGGCAGGTAATGAAAAACTGTTTTTT.

The chain is built from TRBV6-5 and TRBJ2-3; TRBD2 matches 8 bases. With V trimmed by 6 bases and J by 4 bases, 0 bases remained unmatched. The germline V gene encodes CDR1 MNHEY and CDR2 SVGAGI. The CDR3 is made up of 12 amino acids. This chain's CDR3 is CASSGGADTQYF. CDR3 coding DNA: TGTGCCAGCAGCGGGGGGGCAGATACGCAGTATTTT.

J is TRBJ1-2 and V is TRBV6-5; D is possibly TRBD1 (5 bases). Germline V CDR1 and CDR2: MNHEY, SVGAGI. The V end was cut by 5 bases, the J end by 8 bases, with 15 bases between. The CDR3 sequence is 13 residues long. The CDR3, as DNA: TGTGCCAGCAGTCAACCTACAGGTTTGGGCTACACCTTC. Its translation is CASSQPTGLGYTF.

The gene calls are TRBV30 and TRBJ1-1; no firm D call. Between the trimmed V and J ends, which lost 0 bases and 4 bases, there was a span of 9 bases. The CDR3 has 13 amino acids. Germline V CDR1 and CDR2: GTSNPN, SVGIG (reference sequence). The CDR3 nucleotides read TGTGCCTGGAGTGTACTGGAGGGCACTGAAGCTTTCTTT. The encoded protein is CAWSVLEGTEAFF.

The chain joins TRBV10-3 to TRBJ2-2, with 7 bases that match TRBD1. Germline V gene data show CDR1 as ENHRY and CDR2 as SYGVKD. This CDR3 comprises 16 residues. V shed 7 bases, J shed 0 bases, and the junction held 8 bases outside the gene matches. The CDR3 nucleotides are TGTGCCATCACTCAGGACAGGATGCCGAACACCGGGGAGCTGTTTTTT. Translating it yields CAITQDRMPNTGELFF.

This clone showed up just once. This chain links TRBV15 with TRBJ2-5; D unclear. Per germline, CDR1 LNHNV and CDR2 YYDKDF (reference sequence). V lost 0 bases, J lost 2 bases, and 4 bases lay in between. CDR3 length: 13 residues. This CDR3 is CATSRDFQETQYF. The CDR3 DNA sequence: TGTGCCACCAGCAGAGATTTTCAAGAGACCCAGTACTTC. The entire variable domain, with the rest obtained from reference TRBV15 and TRBJ2-5, is as follows: DAMVIQNPRYQVTQFGKPVTLSCSQTLNHNVMYWYQQKSSQAPKLLFHYYDKDFNNEADTPDNFQSRRPNTSFCFLDIRSPGLGDTAMYLCATSRDFQETQYFGPGTRLLVL.

The chain combines TRBV5-6 with TRBJ1-1; TRBD1 agrees at 10 bases. Trimming cost V 4 bases and J 4 bases; bases outside gene matches: 7. CDR3 length: 15 amino acids. Germline CDR1 is SGHDT and CDR2 is YYEEEE. The CDR3 sequence: CASSLTGGPVTEAFF. The CDR3 nucleotides are TGTGCCAGCAGCCTGACAGGGGGCCCTGTCACTGAAGCTTTCTTT.

The table lists this clone with a count of one. The CDR3 DNA reads as TGCAGCGTTGGCCCTCCTCCGGGAGGCCCCACAGATACGCAGTATTTT. It is translated as CSVGPPPGGPTDTQYF. The chain couples TRBV29-1 to TRBJ2-3, with 7 positions matching TRBD2. The CDR3 covers 16 residues. Trimming cost V 4 bases and J 2 bases; bases outside gene matches: 12. Germline CDR1 reads SQVTM; CDR2 reads ANQGSEA.